There are a few counts of the clone carrying this TCR beta chain. Its antigen is still unknown. Template material for TCR beta VDJ and CDR3 profiling consisted of genomic DNA. TCRdb re-called the reads with MiXCR, one entry per CDR3 protein. This table has around 180,000 distinct CDR3 sequences, roughly half appearing once. Flow cytometry had shown expanded CD8+CD57+ cells in the patients chosen for sequencing. With no exception, the patients had severe acquired aplastic anemia. Patients had undergone no therapy by the time their blood was sampled. Germline CDR1 SGHRS, CDR2 YFSETQ. The V and J ends lost 0 bases and 5 bases, in that order; junction bases with no gene match: 8. CDR3 size: 17 residues. The sample originates from a study of CD8+CD57+ T cells in acquired aplastic anemia. The wider study: Mean DNA quantity obtained from sorted CD4+ and CD8+ cells was around 3.2 ug.

Study conclusions and caveats: Patients and controls shared over 25 CD8+ CDR3 sequences, which appeared highly expressed in patients and within their immunodominant clones.

The chain uses TRBV5-1 and TRBJ2-5; 12 bases match TRBD2. The specimen was sorted CD4+, CD8+, or CD8+CD57+ T cells (not recorded which) from PBMCs. The source is a human donor with aplastic anemia. The CDR3 sequence: CASSLAGLAGGTETQYF. DNA for the CDR3: TGCGCCAGCAGCTTGGCCGGTCTAGCGGGAGGGACGGAGACCCAGTACTTC.